This TCR beta chain appears in the sequencing data of a study of persistence of HIV-infected CD4 T cells. Study summary: Blood samples, up to roughly 200 mL, came from multiple time points, except two leukapheresis donors sampled once.

Study-wide results and caveats: Bulk TCR data could not be restricted to HIV-1-infected CMV-responding cells.

The CDR3 length is 13 residues. V gave up 2 bases and J gave up 5 bases, with 6 bases separating them. The stimulus was lysate of CMV-infected fibroblasts, about 10 ug/mL. Responding CD4+ T cells were sorted by upregulation of both CD40 ligand and CD69. This was the immunoSEQ version 4 assay in survey mode. The protocol was immunoSEQ multiplex PCR, while the TCRdb copy is restricted to in-frame clones and leaves out a portion. This sample has approximately 19,000 clones, with almost 65% found just once. Comment on this clone: What it binds is not known.

The sequencing here drew on CD4+ T cells sorted from PBMCs after roughly 18-hour stimulation, taken from a patient who received antiretroviral therapy. The sequence was obtained from an adult woman with HIV who was CMV-seropositive. The chain couples TRBV12-3 or TRBV12-4 to TRBJ2-2; D is ambiguous. The DNA for the CDR3 is TGTGCCAGCAGTTTAAGGCGGACCGGGGAGCTGTTTTTT. Encoded protein: CASSLRRTGELFF.